These 27 T cell receptor beta chains were sequenced from one sample in a study of shared clonotypes between healthy human individuals. TCRdb's table, derived via immunoSEQ multiplex PCR, lists solely in-frame clones and lacks some. The sample carries about 1 million clones, approximately 72% recorded once. Sequenced input: memory CD4+ T cells sorted from blood. Subset: CD45RA-negative fraction. The source is a man between 18 and 35 years old in good health.

Many counts were recorded for this clone. The chain uses TRBV6-5 and TRBJ2-1; 9 bases line up with TRBD2. The CDR3 totals 13 residues. Germline values: CDR1 MNHEY, CDR2 SVGAGI. The trim removed 2 bases at V and 10 bases at J, leaving 3 bases unmatched. The CDR3 sequence: CASSYRREGEQFF. CDR3 DNA: TGTGCCAGCAGTTACCGGCGGGAGGGCGAGCAGTTCTTC.

This chain joins TRBV30 and TRBJ2-1; 14 positions match TRBD2. V dropped 3 bases and J dropped 14; count of bases not matched to a gene: 6. Germline V gene lookup returns CDR1 GTSNPN and CDR2 SVGIG (reference sequence). The CDR3 consists of 13 residues. Here the CDR3 DNA reads TGTGCCTGGAGCGCCGGGACTAGCGGGAGAGAGTTCTTC. It translates to CAWSAGTSGREFF.

The genes are TRBV19 and TRBJ2-2; TRBD1 matches at 7 bases. Germline assignment: CDR1 LNHDA and CDR2 SQIVND (reference sequence). There are 14 residues in the CDR3. The ends lost 5 bases at V and 3 bases at J; junction bases unmatched: 3. In nucleotides, the CDR3 is TGTGCCAGTAGTCGACAGGGTCACACCGGGGAGCTGTTTTTT. Protein sequence: CASSRQGHTGELFF.

This clone was seen at least ten times. Other DNA sequences in this specimen translate into the identical CDR3. The chain has TRBV5-4 and TRBJ1-4; D is undetermined. The germline V and J ends were trimmed by 3 bases and 2 bases, with 2 bases remaining between them. From germline, CDR1 is SGHNT and CDR2 YYREEE (reference sequence). The CDR3 has 12 amino acids. Here the CDR3 DNA reads TGTGCCAGCAGCTCCACTAATGAAAAACTGTTTTTT. It encodes CASSSTNEKLFF.

The V call is TRBV5-4, the J call TRBJ2-7, with D possibly TRBD2 on 6 matching bases. The CDR3 runs 16 residues. The germline CDR1 and CDR2 sequences are SGHNT and YYREEE (reference sequence). V lost 6 bases and J 3 bases, leaving 22 bases between the germline ends. CDR3 sequence reads: CASTARGGKVRYEQYF. The CDR3 coding sequence is TGTGCCAGCACCGCCCGGGGAGGCAAGGTCCGCTACGAGCAGTACTTC.

The chain recombines TRBV4-2 with TRBJ1-6; TRBD1 agrees at 7 bases. The CDR3 runs 18 residues. Germline V gene data show CDR1 as LGHNA and CDR2 as YNFKEQ. The trim removed 2 bases at V and 0 bases at J, leaving 7 bases unmatched. CDR3 in amino acids: CASSQRGRGLSYNSPLHF. CDR3 DNA: TGTGCCAGCAGCCAAAGAGGAAGGGGGCTCTCCTATAATTCACCCCTCCACTTT.

This CDR3 is CASSMRGDEQFF. In DNA form, the CDR3 reads TGTGCCAGTAGTATGCGAGGAGATGAGCAGTTCTTC. The chain has TRBV19 and TRBJ2-1; D remains ambiguous. This CDR3 region has 12 residues. V was shortened by 3 bases and J by 8 bases, with 8 bases between the two germline ends. Looked up from germline, CDR1 is LNHDA and CDR2 is SQIVND (reference sequence).

The chain joins TRBV21-1 to TRBJ1-1. TRBV21-1 is labeled a pseudogene. The CDR3 contains 15 residues. Written as DNA, the CDR3 is TGTGCCAGCAGCAAAGGGACGCCCATCAAGGCTCAAGCTTTCTTT. Its protein product is CASSKGTPIKAQAFF.

The CDR3: CASSLRESNTGELFF. In DNA, the CDR3 is TGTGCCAGCAGTTTACGGGAGTCGAACACCGGGGAGCTGTTTTTT. The chain joins TRBV27 to TRBJ2-2; tentative D call: TRBD2 (6 bases). The CDR3 runs to 15 residues. In germline, CDR1 is MNHEY, CDR2 SMNVEV (reference sequence). V dropped 2 bases and J dropped 0 bases, with 7 bases sitting between them.

V gene TRBV6-6 combines with J gene TRBJ2-7, with 9 bases that match TRBD1. This CDR3 is 14 amino acids long. Per germline, CDR1 MNHNY and CDR2 SVGAGI (reference sequence). J lost 3 bases, V lost 6 bases, and 6 bases had no gene match. CDR3 sequence reads: CASRPGQGIYEQYF. DNA of the CDR3: TGTGCCAGCAGGCCGGGACAGGGAATCTACGAGCAGTACTTC.

Note on this clone: Other DNA sequences in the same sample also yield this CDR3. The rearrangement links TRBV5-4 to TRBJ2-7, with 8 bases lining up with TRBD1. Germline V gene lookup returns CDR1 SGHNT and CDR2 YYREEE (reference sequence). The CDR3 spans 14 residues. J was trimmed by 3 bases and V by 4 bases; bases with no gene match: 6. The CDR3 DNA reads TGTGCCAGCAGCCAAGACAGGGGACTCTACGAGCAGTACTTC. It encodes CASSQDRGLYEQYF.

This clone was recorded a few times. The chain carries TRBV6-5 and TRBJ2-7; a weak D match, TRBD1 (6 bases). Trimming stripped 6 bases from V and 6 bases from J, with 12 bases between. CDR1 and CDR2 (germline): MNHEY, SVGAGI. This CDR3 comprises 12 residues. In DNA form, the CDR3 reads TGTGCCAGCAGGGACAGAAACACCGAGCAGTACTTC. The encoded protein is CASRDRNTEQYF.

Only one count was recorded for this clone. The chain employs TRBV5-6 and TRBJ2-2; tentatively, D is TRBD1 (6 bases). Germline CDR1 and CDR2: SGHDT and YYEEEE. V gave up 0 bases and J gave up 0 bases, with 9 bases separating them. The CDR3 consists of 16 residues. CDR3 in amino acids: CASSLAGVTNTGELFF. DNA for the CDR3: TGTGCCAGCAGCTTGGCAGGGGTAACGAACACCGGGGAGCTGTTTTTT.

This chain joins TRBV9 and TRBJ2-3; 10 nucleotides line up with TRBD2. The CDR3 contains 15 residues. V shed 1 base and J 5 bases; nucleotides not matched to a gene: 4. Germline V CDR1 and CDR2: SGDLS, YYNGEE. The DNA of the CDR3 is TGTGCCAGCAGCGTATGGAGCGGGGGGGGAGATACGCAGTATTTT. Residues: CASSVWSGGGDTQYF.

CDR3 bases: TGTGCCAGCACCAAAAAGACGGGAAACTCTGGAAACACCATATATTTT. Translation: CASTKKTGNSGNTIYF. The chain recombines TRBV5-6 with TRBJ1-3; D is ambiguous. Trimming took off 6 bases at V and 0 bases at J, with 16 bases between the two ends. The CDR3 length is 16 residues. Looked up from germline, CDR1 is SGHDT and CDR2 is YYEEEE.

The chain employs TRBV5-1 and TRBJ2-3; a possible D gene is TRBD2 (6 bases). This CDR3 has 18 residues. V was cut by 0 bases and J by 1 base, with 18 bases left in between. Germline V gives CDR1 SGHRS, CDR2 YFSETQ. CDR3 sequence reads: CASSLAHTGGVGTDTQYF. The CDR3 DNA reads TGCGCCAGCAGCTTGGCCCACACCGGAGGGGTGGGCACAGATACGCAGTATTTT. The full variable domain, in which reference TRBV5-1 and TRBJ2-3 provide the parts outside the CDR3, is KAGVTQTPRYLIKTRGQQVTLSCSPISGHRSVSWYQQTPGQGLQFLFEYFSETQRNKGNFPGRFSGRQFSNSRSEMNVSTLELGDSALYLCASSLAHTGGVGTDTQYFGPGTRLTVL.

This chain links TRBV18 with TRBJ1-5; D is unclear. The CDR3 length is 14 residues. Looked up from germline, CDR1 is KGHSH and CDR2 is LQKENI. V lost 5 bases to trimming and J lost 5 bases, with 13 bases between them. Here the CDR3 DNA reads TGTGCCAGCTCAGGTCTTCGGGGAGATCAGCCCCAGCATTTT. It translates to CASSGLRGDQPQHF.

The chain carries TRBV7-2 and TRBJ2-2, with D maybe TRBD1 (5 bases). Germline V lookup: CDR1 SGHTA, CDR2 FQGNSA. The V end was cut by 7 bases, the J end by 5 bases, with 14 bases between. This CDR3 comprises 14 residues. The CDR3 here is CASMWGQETGELFF. CDR3 nucleotide sequence: TGTGCCAGCATGTGGGGCCAGGAAACCGGGGAGCTGTTTTTT.

This clone is a singleton in its sample. The genes are TRBV27 and TRBJ2-7; 9 nucleotides match TRBD1. The CDR3 is 17 amino acids. With 3 bases clipped from V and 4 bases from J, the junction kept 13 bases outside the gene matches. Germline V gene sequence: CDR1 MNHEY, CDR2 SMNVEV (reference sequence). The CDR3 spells CASSLTAATGGSYEQYF. The CDR3 nucleotides read TGTGCCAGCAGTTTGACGGCCGCAACAGGGGGCTCGTACGAGCAGTACTTC.

This clone has a single count. The chain joins TRBV19 to TRBJ2-6; the D is unclear. This CDR3 region has 13 residues. Germline lookup yields CDR1 LNHDA and CDR2 SQIVND (reference sequence). V shed 5 bases and J shed 5 bases, with 7 bases lying between them. The CDR3 is CASSAIWANVLTF. The CDR3 DNA is TGTGCCAGTAGTGCGATATGGGCCAACGTCCTGACTTTC.

The chain couples TRBV10-3 to TRBJ2-2; the match to TRBD2 covers 10 bases. The CDR3 length is 12 residues. J lost 4 bases, V lost 11 bases, and 1 base had no gene match. CDR1 and CDR2 (germline): ENHRY, SYGVKD. For the CDR3, the DNA is TGTGCCGCTAGCGGGGGCACCGGGGAGCTGTTTTTT. Amino acids: CAASGGTGELFF.

The chain recombines TRBV30 with TRBJ2-1; no definite D call. V was shortened by 3 bases and J by 4 bases, with 10 bases between the two germline ends. This CDR3 comprises 13 residues. Germline CDR1 GTSNPN, CDR2 SVGIG (reference sequence). CDR3 loop: CAWRWLSYNEQFF. CDR3 coding DNA: TGTGCCTGGAGATGGCTGTCTTACAATGAGCAGTTCTTC.

As regards this clone: The conserved closing phenylalanine or tryptophan is absent in this CDR3, likely reflecting a read error. The limits of the CDR3 on the DNA are not certain, so only TCRdb's listed CDR3 is given. The chain is built from TRBV6-5 and TRBJ1-2. CDR1 and CDR2 from the germline V gene are MNHEY and SVGAGI. A total of 10 residues make up the CDR3, ends included. The CDR3 here is CASSESVWIV.

This chain uses TRBV10-3 with TRBJ1-2, with 10 bases fitting TRBD1. The CDR3 consists of 14 residues. Germline loops: CDR1 ENHRY, CDR2 SYGVKD. Trimming at V came to 4 bases and at J to 1 base, leaving 0 bases not matched to a gene. The CDR3 spells CAISGDRGNYGYTF. In DNA, the CDR3 is TGTGCCATCAGTGGGGACAGGGGTAACTATGGCTACACCTTC.

This chain links TRBV6-1 with TRBJ2-7, with 7 bases matching TRBD1. Germline V lookup: CDR1 MNHNS, CDR2 SASEGT. The CDR3 consists of 16 residues. V dropped 0 bases and J dropped 3; count of bases not matched to a gene: 8. The CDR3 region is CASSEALGQNIYEQYF. CDR3 nucleotide sequence: TGTGCCAGCAGTGAAGCTTTGGGACAGAATATCTACGAGCAGTACTTC.

CDR3 nucleotides: TGTGCCAGCAGCTTAGACGGCGTGGGCAGGAACACTGAAGCTTTCTTT. Its protein is CASSLDGVGRNTEAFF. This rearrangement joins TRBV7-2 to TRBJ1-1; the D is unclear. V lost 1 base and J lost 1, with 13 bases in between. From germline, CDR1 is SGHTA and CDR2 FQGNSA. The CDR3 contains 16 residues.

This clone was observed a single time. V and J are TRBV5-4 and TRBJ2-7; possibly TRBD1 for D (6 bases). The germline V gene has CDR1 SGHNT and CDR2 YYREEE (reference sequence). Trimming shortened V by 3 bases and J by 4 bases, and 8 bases separated the two germline ends. CDR3 length equals 12 residues. DNA for the CDR3: TGTGCCAGCAGCTCCACAGGGTACGAGCAGTACTTC. Translation gives CASSSTGYEQYF.